This T cell receptor (beta chain) comes out of a study of beta chain features in type 1 diabetes. The whole isolated RNA underwent reverse transcription, so sequencing captured expressed TCRB transcripts. The method was immunoSEQ multiplex PCR; TCRdb's version includes in-frame clones alone and lacks a portion of them. The sample holds roughly 330,000 clones, roughly 13% seen once. Germline V gene data show CDR1 as SGHDT and CDR2 as YYEEEE. This CDR3 contains 15 residues. Trimming removed 3 bases at V and 4 bases at J, with 16 bases between. Details on this clone: Its antigen is unknown.

Study-wide findings and caveats: All four CD4+ subsets from Type 1 diabetes patients carried moderately but significantly shorter TCRB CDR3s.

The source of this sequence is a woman aged 18-29 years with type 1 diabetes. This rearrangement joins TRBV5-6 to TRBJ2-5, with a weak D call TRBD2 (6 bases). The sample taken for sequencing was naive CD4+ T cells from blood. The CDR3 is CASSYVGGERETQYF. CDR3 nucleotides: TGTGCCAGCAGCTACGTGGGCGGGGAACGAGAGACCCAGTACTTC.